Listed here is a single T cell receptor beta chain. Its antigen is unknown. As to time point: week 23, last vaccination. The investigators gave 300 ug of mutant IDH1 20-mer peptide in each vaccine dose, together with topical imiquimod. The sample is drawn from a study of a mutant IDH1 vaccine in newly diagnosed glioma. For the study at large: All eight of the vaccinations patients received fell in weeks 1, 3, 5, 7, 11, 15, 19 and 23. Once 4-6 weeks had passed after radiotherapy alone, vaccination started, or it started with temozolomide cycles. Of the patients given treatment, approximately 60% were male and approximately 40% were female, and a mean age of around 38 years was recorded. Antecedent treatment encompassed radiotherapy, temozolomide, or their combination; the majority received both.

V lost 6 bases and J lost 8, with 20 bases in between. The CDR3 runs to 15 residues. Per the germline V gene, CDR1 is LNHDA and CDR2 is SQIVND (reference sequence). Here immunoSEQ multiplex PCR was the method, and the copy in TCRdb shows in-frame clones only, minus some. The data contain about 29,000 clones, more than 70% of them singletons. V gene TRBV19 combines with J gene TRBJ1-3; no definite D call. This clonotype was sampled from a young woman with glioma. Sequenced here: PBMCs, sampled from a glioma patient whose treatment included an IDH1 peptide vaccine. CDR3 loop: CASRMLVDQADTIYF. Here the CDR3 DNA reads TGTGCCAGTAGGATGTTGGTGGACCAGGCGGACACCATATATTTT.